The entry below describes one TCR beta chain. Antigen specificity is unknown. This entry is derived from a study of cytomegalovirus exposure and HLA in healthy donors. Whole-study context: Among over 300 genotyped donors, about 85% fell in the Caucasian-associated ancestry cluster.

Study-level points and caveats: Most of the TCR beta V segments (in an earlier analysis) were productive either about 87% or about 30% of the time.

Primers: 60 Vbeta forward and 13 Jbeta reverse. The protocol was immunoSEQ multiplex PCR, while the TCRdb copy is restricted to in-frame clones and leaves out a portion. The repertoire includes around 150,000 clones, approximately 80% of them detected once, and roughly an eighth sits in the top ten. With 2 bases removed from V and 0 bases from J, the gap between germline ends came to 4 bases. Germline assignment: CDR1 KGHSH and CDR2 LQKENI. The CDR3 extends over 14 amino acids. Input material: PBMCs. The sequence derives from a woman aged 40 to 49 in good health and CMV-seronegative. The chain links TRBV18 to TRBJ2-2; D gene unclear. In nucleotides, the CDR3 is TGTGCCAGCTCACCATACTCGAACACCGGGGAGCTGTTTTTT. Amino acid sequence: CASSPYSNTGELFF.